The sequence of this T cell receptor (beta chain) was determined in a study of Ad26.COV2.S vaccination and SARS-CoV-2 variants. Overall study context: Donor participated within the Ad26.COV2.S arm of the COV1001 trial.

Germline CDR1 is SGHTA and CDR2 is FQGNSA. V was shortened by 5 bases and J by 4 bases, with 14 bases between the two germline ends. This CDR3 has 14 amino acids. Sequencing was performed with immunoSEQ multiplex PCR; in TCRdb, only in-frame clones are kept and a portion is missing. The repertoire holds 380,000 or so clones, with 80% to 90% as singletons. The treatment: 19 received Ad26.COV2.S at low or high dose, single or two shots; about 5 received placebo; per-sample allocation not given. Samples came from day 63 after the first vaccine or placebo injection. The specimen was peripheral blood, collected in a trial of Ad26.COV2.S vaccine versus placebo. This chain uses TRBV7-2 with TRBJ2-5; D gene ambiguous. The TCR comes from a person aged 18-60 years who received the Ad26.COV2.S COVID-19 vaccine or a placebo. The CDR3 coding sequence is TGTGCCAGCAGCCCTGGCCCTATGGGAGAGACCCAGTACTTC. Translation gives CASSPGPMGETQYF.